This entry concerns a single T cell receptor (beta chain). The data originate from a study of blood T cell repertoires in COVID-19. Study as a whole: Acute and convalescent COVID-19 samples came from the United States, Italy and Spain. T cells, B-cell-depleted T cells, or PBMCs provided the cDNA or gDNA that served as material.

The ends lost 9 bases at V and 3 bases at J; junction bases unmatched: 7. Germline CDR1 and CDR2: LNHDA and SQIVND (reference sequence). The CDR3 runs 14 residues. As handled by the study authors: Amplified reference gene primers provided the basis for estimating nucleated cell counts. Sequencing used immunoSEQ multiplex PCR; TCRdb keeps in-frame clones, though not all of them. That table is the source of V, J and clone size, and D and trimming were worked out from the DNA. The sample lists a few hundred thousand clones, approximately 81% occurring once. This sequence was found in a woman between 18 and 29 years old with acute or convalescent COVID-19. The specimen was peripheral blood. J is TRBJ2-3 and V is TRBV19; 9 bases are a match to TRBD1. CDR3 bases: TGTGCCAGCAGGACAGGGGAAGGGACAGATACGCAGTATTTT. This encodes CASRTGEGTDTQYF.